This TCR beta chain was obtained from a study of T cell repertoires in cytomegalovirus infection. Study as a whole: Epitope selection comprised recently identified HLA-C-restricted CMV epitopes and well-studied HLA-B-restricted CMV epitopes. TCR beta signatures that were public indicated CMV infection and matching HLA type. Overall study findings and caveats: The cumulative frequency of public TCR beta families identified carriers of CMV plus the relevant HLA. Dominant in the ex vivo response were TCR beta clonotypes restricted by HLA-C and specific for CMV.

This clonotype showed up just a few times. Its antigen is not identified. CDR1 is MGHRA, CDR2 YSYEKL, per germline. V was pared by 0 bases and J by 10 bases, with 16 bases between. CDR3 size: 15 residues. MiXCR, run by TCRdb on the reads, gives a single entry per CDR3 protein. The sample holds a few hundred thousand distinct CDR3 sequences, 40% seen once. The sequencing used cultured PBMCs, collected from culture after CMV antigen stimulation. The chain recombines TRBV4-1 with TRBJ2-1; weak D call: TRBD2 (6 bases). This receptor was taken from a human donor in good health (CMV status not recorded). Some clones in this sample may be carry-over from other donors' samples. DNA for the CDR3: TGCGCCAGCAGCCAAGATTTTCGGGGGAAGAACGAGCAGTTCTTC. As protein: CASSQDFRGKNEQFF.